These 16 T cell receptor beta chains originate from one sample sequenced in a study of T cell changes during pregnancy in multiple sclerosis (dated 2019 in TCRdb). Receptor amplification or capture employed the immunoSEQ multiplex PCR assay. TCRdb mirrors the immuneACCESS table, restricted to in-frame sequences. Some clones are absent from its copies; in checked studies, under half trace to an unresolved V gene, and the reason for the others is unknown. Across this sample there are around 81,000 clones, with roughly 92% seen only once. The top ten constitute roughly 3.6% of the sample. The sequences come from peripheral blood, collected after pregnancy. Every receptor here comes from a female donor in good health, enrolled as a control in a pregnancy study.

J is TRBJ1-5 and V is TRBV5-1; tentatively, D is TRBD1 (5 bases). Trimming left V 0 bases short and J 1 base short, with 8 bases between. Germline V gene data show CDR1 as SGHRS and CDR2 as YFSETQ. The CDR3 is 15 amino acids. The CDR3 coding sequence is TGCGCCAGCAGCTTGGGGGAGGGGAGCAATCAGCCCCAGCATTTT. It is translated as CASSLGEGSNQPQHF.

This clone was recorded many times. The chain couples TRBV12-5 to TRBJ2-7; D is uncertain. Trimming took 1 base from V and 4 from J, leaving 11 bases between them. The CDR3 is 14 amino acids. Per the germline V gene, CDR1 is LGHNT and CDR2 is FRNRAP. The CDR3 region is CASGLARDGYEQYF. The DNA of the CDR3 is TGTGCTAGTGGTTTGGCTAGAGACGGTTACGAGCAGTACTTC.

This sequence joins TRBV27 and TRBJ2-1, with D maybe TRBD1 (6 bases). CDR1 is MNHEY, CDR2 SMNVEV, per germline (reference sequence). The germline V and J ends were trimmed by 4 bases and 8 bases, with 9 bases remaining between them. The CDR3 totals 12 residues. The CDR3 loop reads CASSWGHHEQFF. Written as DNA, the CDR3 is TGTGCCAGCAGTTGGGGGCACCATGAGCAGTTCTTC.

The rearrangement joins TRBV2 to TRBJ1-5; perhaps TRBD1 as D (6 bases). There are 16 residues in the CDR3. Per germline, CDR1 SNHLY and CDR2 FYNNEI. V lost 0 bases, J lost 3 bases, and 12 bases lay in between. CDR3 amino acids: CASSEALTGHNQPQHF. The CDR3 DNA reads TGTGCCAGCAGTGAAGCGCTGACAGGCCACAATCAGCCCCAGCATTTT.

V usage is TRBV6-5 and J usage is TRBJ2-3, with TRBD1 as a possible D gene (5 bases). CDR3 length: 14 residues. Germline loops: CDR1 MNHEY, CDR2 SVGAGI. The V end lost 4 bases, the J end lost 1 base, and 9 bases lay between the germline ends. CDR3: CASSWGQGTDTQYF. The CDR3 nucleotides read TGTGCCAGCAGTTGGGGCCAAGGCACAGATACGCAGTATTTT.

V gene TRBV15 combines with J gene TRBJ1-6, with D perhaps matching TRBD1 (5 bases). V gave up 1 base and J gave up 10 bases, with 17 bases separating them. The CDR3 has 16 residues. Per the germline V gene, CDR1 is LNHNV and CDR2 is YYDKDF (reference sequence). The CDR3 nucleotides are TGTGCCACCAGCAGAGTTGGAGGCCGGGGGAAATCACCCCTCCACTTT. It codes for CATSRVGGRGKSPLHF.

This clone was observed a handful of times. V gene TRBV19 combines with J gene TRBJ1-1; the D is unclear. V was cut by 5 bases and J by 3 bases, with 19 bases left in between. The CDR3 is made up of 16 amino acids. The germline gives CDR1 LNHDA, CDR2 SQIVND (reference sequence). The CDR3 region is CASSSSHGSSDTEAFF. DNA for the CDR3: TGTGCCAGTAGTTCCAGTCACGGGTCTTCGGACACTGAAGCTTTCTTT.

The rearrangement joins TRBV5-1 to TRBJ2-1; 13 bases match TRBD2. CDR3 length: 15 amino acids. Germline V gene sequence: CDR1 SGHRS, CDR2 YFSETQ. V was pared by 3 bases and J by 10 bases, with 7 bases of the junction left unmatched. Here the CDR3 DNA reads TGCGCCAGCAGCTGGACTAGCGGGGGCCCAGGGGAGCAGTTCTTC. Its translation: CASSWTSGGPGEQFF.

This clone was observed a single time. The chain carries TRBV4-1 and TRBJ2-2, with 10 bases aligning to TRBD2. The CDR3 is 17 amino acids. With 3 bases clipped from V and 7 bases from J, the junction kept 11 bases outside the gene matches. The germline gives CDR1 MGHRA, CDR2 YSYEKL. CDR3 region: CASSHPQAGGLSGELFF. CDR3 nucleotide sequence: TGCGCCAGCAGCCACCCCCAAGCGGGGGGGCTTAGCGGGGAGCTGTTTTTT.

The V gene is TRBV27, the J gene TRBJ2-1, with D possibly matching TRBD2 (5 bases). V lost 8 bases and J 0 bases, leaving 20 bases between the germline ends. Germline CDR1 reads MNHEY; CDR2 reads SMNVEV (reference sequence). The CDR3 totals 17 residues. CDR3 bases: TGTGCCAGCCTACCTAGAGGGCTCGCCAGCTCCTACAATGAGCAGTTCTTC. This encodes CASLPRGLASSYNEQFF.

The rearrangement uses TRBV7-6 and TRBJ2-5, with TRBD1 matching 10 bases. After removal of 1 base from V and 5 bases from J, the junction contained 4 bases not matched to a gene. CDR3 size: 15 residues. Germline loops: CDR1 SGHVS, CDR2 FNYEAQ. The DNA for the CDR3 is TGTGCCAGCAGCTTAGGAGACAGGGGGCGCGAGACCCAGTACTTC. Translated: CASSLGDRGRETQYF.

This clone was seen a handful of times. In DNA form, the CDR3 reads TGCGCCAGCAGCCAAGAGGAGGGGGCGACTAATGAAAAACTGTTTTTT. Encoded protein: CASSQEEGATNEKLFF. This chain connects TRBV4-1 to TRBJ1-4; 7 positions match TRBD1. The V gene's germline CDR1 is MGHRA and CDR2 YSYEKL. Trimming at V came to 0 bases and at J to 2 bases, leaving 3 bases not matched to a gene. This CDR3 has 16 residues.

J is TRBJ2-5 and V is TRBV7-6; D possibly corresponds to TRBD1 (6 bases). The germline V gene encodes CDR1 SGHVS and CDR2 FNYEAQ. The CDR3 covers 15 residues. V gave up 0 bases and J gave up 2 bases, with 10 bases separating them. The CDR3 DNA reads TGTGCCAGCAGCTTAGCTCGGACAGCTCAAGAGACCCAGTACTTC. Its protein product is CASSLARTAQETQYF.

This chain joins TRBV5-4 and TRBJ2-1, with D tentatively TRBD2 (5 bases). The V gene lost 1 base and the J gene lost 9 bases, with 8 bases spanning the gap. Germline values: CDR1 SGHNT, CDR2 YYREEE (reference sequence). The length of the CDR3 is 12 residues. The DNA for the CDR3 is TGTGCCAGCAGCTTGATGGGGAGTGAGCAGTTCTTC. Its translation: CASSLMGSEQFF.

Written as DNA, the CDR3 is TGTGCCAGCACCACACCTAATCCAGGACAGGGTACCGGGGAGCTGTTTTTT. It specifies CASTTPNPGQGTGELFF. The chain joins TRBV28 to TRBJ2-2; 8 nucleotides match TRBD1. The CDR3 contains 17 residues. In germline, CDR1 is MDHEN, CDR2 SYDVKM. Trimming took 7 bases from V and 5 from J; bases not matched to a gene: 15.

This chain links TRBV18 with TRBJ1-1, with 10 bases matching TRBD1. Germline CDR1 is KGHSH and CDR2 is LQKENI. The CDR3 has 16 amino acids. Germline trimming cut 3 bases from V and 2 bases from J; bases unmatched to any gene: 6. In DNA form, the CDR3 reads TGTGCCAGCTCACCTACGACAGGGGGCGTAAACACTGAAGCTTTCTTT. It encodes CASSPTTGGVNTEAFF.